This entry describes one T cell receptor beta chain. The data were obtained in a study of T cells after yellow fever vaccination. 5'RACE template switching generated TCR cDNA, adding a universal primer site and UMIs. MiXCR, applied by TCRdb to the 5' RACE reads, yields one record per CDR3 protein. The sample has about 320,000 distinct CDR3 sequences; approximately 4% are singletons. Material: PBMCs, obtained 15 days after the yellow fever booster vaccination. This sequence was found in a young man who received the YFV17D yellow fever vaccine.

The CDR3 DNA sequence: TGCAGTGCCCTGCGGGGATTTAAAGGAAACACCATATATTTT. Residues: CSALRGFKGNTIYF. The rearrangement links TRBV20-1 to TRBJ1-3, with D unclear. Per germline, CDR1 DFQATT and CDR2 SNEGSKA (reference sequence). The V end was cut by 6 bases, the J end by 4 bases, with 16 bases between. This CDR3 contains 14 residues.